Given below is one T cell receptor (beta chain) in context. Its antigen is unknown. The sample originates from a study of shared clonotypes between healthy human individuals. Study-level findings and limits: Though the depth was large, rarefaction showed that sorted-subset sequencing was incomplete. Generation probability values for non-shared clonotypes were lower than those for clonotypes shared by all four donors. Four donors shared approximately 5% of their naive CD4 clonotypes.

V gave up 4 bases and J gave up 4 bases, with 7 bases separating them. This CDR3 has 12 amino acids. Germline V gene lookup returns CDR1 MGHRA and CDR2 YSYEKL. Original data processing: ImmunoSEQ output held junction-only sequences without quality scores, so filtering differed. The repertoire was sequenced with immunoSEQ multiplex PCR; TCRdb's copy has only in-frame clones and lacks some. Clone size and V and J calls were adopted from that table, with D and trimming inferred from the DNA. The sample holds around 2,000,000 clones; 95% are singletons and the top ten take roughly 0.13%. The chain links TRBV4-1 to TRBJ2-5; D is unresolved. Material for sequencing was naive CD4+ T cells sorted from blood. The subset is: CD45RA+ positively selected. This clonotype was obtained from a man younger than 35 in good health. This chain's CDR3 is CASSRGGETQYF. CDR3 coding DNA: TGCGCCAGCAGCCGGGGTGGAGAGACCCAGTACTTC.